The table lists the clone carrying this T cell receptor (beta chain) with a count of one. What it recognizes is unknown. The CDR3 contains 18 residues. V was clipped by 4 bases and J by 3 bases; unmatched bases: 14. CDR1 is MDHEN and CDR2 is SYDVKM in the germline V gene. These data come from a study of vaccination effects on CD4 cells after COVID-19. Notes on the study in general: The study found marked clonal contraction of infection- and vaccine-induced clones late after vaccination.

The culture ran for around nine days before CD4+ T cells were isolated. Clones were read by immunoSEQ multiplex PCR, and TCRdb kept only the in-frame ones, dropping some. Found here are 70,000 or so clones, approximately 80% of them singletons; the top ten hold over 2%. Sequencing was performed on CD4+ T cells from PBMCs cultured without peptide, taken before COVID-19 vaccination. This rearrangement joins TRBV28 to TRBJ2-3, with 9 bases fitting TRBD1. The TCR was taken from a human donor who received a COVID-19 vaccine. CDR3 loop: CASSSNGGQGVKTDTQYF. As DNA, the CDR3 is TGTGCCAGCAGTTCTAATGGGGGACAGGGTGTAAAGACAGATACGCAGTATTTT.